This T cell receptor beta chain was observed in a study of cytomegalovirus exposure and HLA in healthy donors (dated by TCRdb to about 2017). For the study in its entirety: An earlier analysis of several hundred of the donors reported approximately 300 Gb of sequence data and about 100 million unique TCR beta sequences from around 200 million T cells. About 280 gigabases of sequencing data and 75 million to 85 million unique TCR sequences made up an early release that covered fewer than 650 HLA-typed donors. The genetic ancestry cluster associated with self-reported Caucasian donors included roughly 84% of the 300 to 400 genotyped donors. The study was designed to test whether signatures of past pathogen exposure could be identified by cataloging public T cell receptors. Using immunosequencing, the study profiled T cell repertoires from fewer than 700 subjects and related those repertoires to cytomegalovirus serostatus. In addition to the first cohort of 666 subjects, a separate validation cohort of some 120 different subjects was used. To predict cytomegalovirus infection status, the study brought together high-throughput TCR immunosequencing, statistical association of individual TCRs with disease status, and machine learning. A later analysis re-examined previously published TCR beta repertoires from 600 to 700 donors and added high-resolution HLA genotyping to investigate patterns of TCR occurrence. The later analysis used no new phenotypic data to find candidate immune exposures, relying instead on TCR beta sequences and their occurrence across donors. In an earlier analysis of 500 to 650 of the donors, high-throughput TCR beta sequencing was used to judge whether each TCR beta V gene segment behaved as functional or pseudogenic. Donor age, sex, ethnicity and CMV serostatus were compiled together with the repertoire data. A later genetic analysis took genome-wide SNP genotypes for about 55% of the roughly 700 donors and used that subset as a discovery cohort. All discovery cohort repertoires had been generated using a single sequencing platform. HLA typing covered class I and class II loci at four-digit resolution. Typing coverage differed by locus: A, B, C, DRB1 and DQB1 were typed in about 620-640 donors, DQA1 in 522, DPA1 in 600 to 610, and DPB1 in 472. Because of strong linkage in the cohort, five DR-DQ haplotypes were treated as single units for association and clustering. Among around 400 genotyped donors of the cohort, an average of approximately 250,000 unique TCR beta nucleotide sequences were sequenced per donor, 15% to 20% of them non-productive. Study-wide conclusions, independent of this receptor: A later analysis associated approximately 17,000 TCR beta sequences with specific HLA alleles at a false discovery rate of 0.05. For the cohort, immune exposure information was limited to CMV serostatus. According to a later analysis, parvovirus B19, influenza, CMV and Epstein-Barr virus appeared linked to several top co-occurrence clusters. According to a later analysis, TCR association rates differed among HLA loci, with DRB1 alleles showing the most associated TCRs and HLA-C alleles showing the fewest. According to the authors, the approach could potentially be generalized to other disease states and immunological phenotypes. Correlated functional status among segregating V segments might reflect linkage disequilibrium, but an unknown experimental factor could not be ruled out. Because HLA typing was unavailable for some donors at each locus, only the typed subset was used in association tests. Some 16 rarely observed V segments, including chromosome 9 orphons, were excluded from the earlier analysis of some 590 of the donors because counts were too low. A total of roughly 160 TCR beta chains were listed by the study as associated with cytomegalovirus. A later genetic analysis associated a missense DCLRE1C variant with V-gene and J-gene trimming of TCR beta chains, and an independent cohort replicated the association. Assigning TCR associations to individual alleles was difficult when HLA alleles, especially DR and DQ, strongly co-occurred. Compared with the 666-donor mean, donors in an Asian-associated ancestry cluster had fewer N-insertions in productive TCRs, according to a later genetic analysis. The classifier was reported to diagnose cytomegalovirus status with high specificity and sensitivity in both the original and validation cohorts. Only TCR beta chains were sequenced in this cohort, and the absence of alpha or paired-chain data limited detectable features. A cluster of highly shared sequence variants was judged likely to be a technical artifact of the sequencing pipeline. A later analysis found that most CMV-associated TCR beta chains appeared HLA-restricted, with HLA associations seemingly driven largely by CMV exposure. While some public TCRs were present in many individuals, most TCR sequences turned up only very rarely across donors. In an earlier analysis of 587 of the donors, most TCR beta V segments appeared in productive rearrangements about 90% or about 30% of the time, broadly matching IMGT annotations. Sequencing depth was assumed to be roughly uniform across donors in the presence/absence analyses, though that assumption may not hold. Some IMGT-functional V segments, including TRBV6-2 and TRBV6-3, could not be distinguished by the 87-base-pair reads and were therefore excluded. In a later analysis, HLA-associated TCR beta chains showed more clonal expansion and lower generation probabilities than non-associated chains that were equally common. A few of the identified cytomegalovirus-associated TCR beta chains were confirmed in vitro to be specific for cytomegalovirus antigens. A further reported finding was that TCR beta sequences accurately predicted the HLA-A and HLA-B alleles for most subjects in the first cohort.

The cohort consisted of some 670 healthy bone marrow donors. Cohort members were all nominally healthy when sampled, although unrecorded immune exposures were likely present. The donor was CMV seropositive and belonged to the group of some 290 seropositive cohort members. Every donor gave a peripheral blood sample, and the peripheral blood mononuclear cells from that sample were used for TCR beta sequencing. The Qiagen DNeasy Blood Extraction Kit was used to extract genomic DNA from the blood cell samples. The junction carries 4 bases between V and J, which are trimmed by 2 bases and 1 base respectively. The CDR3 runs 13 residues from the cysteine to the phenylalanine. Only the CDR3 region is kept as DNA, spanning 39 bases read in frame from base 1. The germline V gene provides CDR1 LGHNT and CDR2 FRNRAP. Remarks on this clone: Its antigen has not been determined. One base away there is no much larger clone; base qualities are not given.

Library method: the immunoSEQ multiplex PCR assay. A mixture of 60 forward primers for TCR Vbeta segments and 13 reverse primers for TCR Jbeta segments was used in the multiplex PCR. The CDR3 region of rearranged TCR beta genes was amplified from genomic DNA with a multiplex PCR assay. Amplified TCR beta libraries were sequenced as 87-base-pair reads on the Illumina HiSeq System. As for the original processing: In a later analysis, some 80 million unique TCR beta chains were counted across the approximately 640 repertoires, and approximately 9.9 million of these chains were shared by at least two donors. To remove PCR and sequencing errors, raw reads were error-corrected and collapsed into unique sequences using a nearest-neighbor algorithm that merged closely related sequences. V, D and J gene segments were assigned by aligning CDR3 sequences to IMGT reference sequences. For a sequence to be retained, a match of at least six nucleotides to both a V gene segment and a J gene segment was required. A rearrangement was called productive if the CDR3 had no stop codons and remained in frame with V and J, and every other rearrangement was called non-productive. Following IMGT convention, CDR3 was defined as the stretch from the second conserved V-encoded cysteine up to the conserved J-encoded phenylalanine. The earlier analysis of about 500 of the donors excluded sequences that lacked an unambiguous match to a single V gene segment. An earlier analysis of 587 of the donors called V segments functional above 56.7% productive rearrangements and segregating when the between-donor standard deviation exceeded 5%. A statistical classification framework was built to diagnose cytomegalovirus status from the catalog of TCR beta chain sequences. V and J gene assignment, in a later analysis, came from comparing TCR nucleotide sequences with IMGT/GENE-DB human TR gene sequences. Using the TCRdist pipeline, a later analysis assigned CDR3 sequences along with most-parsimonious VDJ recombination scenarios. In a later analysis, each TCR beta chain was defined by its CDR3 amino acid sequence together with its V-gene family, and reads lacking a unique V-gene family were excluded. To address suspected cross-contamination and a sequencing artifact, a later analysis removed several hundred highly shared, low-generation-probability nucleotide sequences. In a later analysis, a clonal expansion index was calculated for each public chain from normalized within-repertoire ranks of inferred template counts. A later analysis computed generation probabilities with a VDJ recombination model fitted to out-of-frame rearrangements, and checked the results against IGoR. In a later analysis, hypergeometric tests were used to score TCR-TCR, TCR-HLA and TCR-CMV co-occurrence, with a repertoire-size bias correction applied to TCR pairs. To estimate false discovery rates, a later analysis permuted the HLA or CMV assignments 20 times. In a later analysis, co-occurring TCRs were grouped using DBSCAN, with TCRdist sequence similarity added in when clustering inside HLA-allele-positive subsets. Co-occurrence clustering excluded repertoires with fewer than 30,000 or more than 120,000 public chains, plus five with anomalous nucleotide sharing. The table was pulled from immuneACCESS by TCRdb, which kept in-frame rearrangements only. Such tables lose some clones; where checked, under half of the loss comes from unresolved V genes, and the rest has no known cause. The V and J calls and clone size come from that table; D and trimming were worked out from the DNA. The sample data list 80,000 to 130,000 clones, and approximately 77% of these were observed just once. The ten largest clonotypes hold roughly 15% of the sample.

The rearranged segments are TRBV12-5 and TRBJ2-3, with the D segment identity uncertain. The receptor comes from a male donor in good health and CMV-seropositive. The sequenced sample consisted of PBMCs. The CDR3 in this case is CASGLFGTDTQYF. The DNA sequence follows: TGTGCTAGTGGTTTGTTCGGCACAGATACGCAGTATTTT. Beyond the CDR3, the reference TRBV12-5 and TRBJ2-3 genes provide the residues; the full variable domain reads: DARVTQTPRHKVTEMGQEVTMRCQPILGHNTVFWYRQTMMQGLELLAYFRNRAPLDDSGMPKDRFSAEMPDATLATLKIQPSEPRDSAVYFCASGLFGTDTQYFGPGTRLTVL.